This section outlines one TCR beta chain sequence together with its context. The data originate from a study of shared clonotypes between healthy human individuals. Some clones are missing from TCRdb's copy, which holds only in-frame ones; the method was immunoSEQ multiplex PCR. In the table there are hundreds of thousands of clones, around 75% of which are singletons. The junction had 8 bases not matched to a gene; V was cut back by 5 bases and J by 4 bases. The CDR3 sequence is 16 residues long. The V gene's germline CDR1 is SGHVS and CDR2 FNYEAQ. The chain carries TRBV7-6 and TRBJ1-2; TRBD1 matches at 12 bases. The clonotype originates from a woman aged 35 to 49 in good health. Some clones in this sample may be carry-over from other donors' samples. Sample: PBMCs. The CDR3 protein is CASSPGQGALSYGYTF. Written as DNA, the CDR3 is TGTGCCAGCAGCCCGGGACAGGGGGCCCTTTCCTATGGCTACACCTTC. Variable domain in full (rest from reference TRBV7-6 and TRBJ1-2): GAGVSQSPRYKVTKRGQDVALRCDPISGHVSLYWYRQALGQGPEFLTYFNYEAQQDKSGLPNDRFSAERPEGSISTLTIQRTEQRDSAMYRCASSPGQGALSYGYTFGSGTRLTVV.